The sequence of this T cell receptor beta chain was determined in a study of blood T cell repertoires in COVID-19. TCRdb's copy holds only in-frame clones and misses some; the assay was immunoSEQ multiplex PCR. The table shows around 170,000 clones, with roughly 80% occurring only once. The V and J ends lost 4 bases and 0 bases respectively, with 10 bases between them. The CDR3 loop spans 15 amino acids. CDR1 and CDR2 from the germline V gene are SGHTA and FQGTGA. Each participant's cohort was designated according to participant-reported clinical history. The chain has TRBV7-3 and TRBJ1-5; D is perhaps TRBD1 (5 bases). What was sequenced was PBMCs or T cells enriched from blood (not recorded which). The receptor's source is a man in his sixties who had been exposed to COVID-19. CDR3 sequence reads: CASSSQEDSNQPQHF. The CDR3 DNA follows: TGTGCCAGCAGCTCACAGGAAGATAGCAATCAGCCCCAGCATTTT.